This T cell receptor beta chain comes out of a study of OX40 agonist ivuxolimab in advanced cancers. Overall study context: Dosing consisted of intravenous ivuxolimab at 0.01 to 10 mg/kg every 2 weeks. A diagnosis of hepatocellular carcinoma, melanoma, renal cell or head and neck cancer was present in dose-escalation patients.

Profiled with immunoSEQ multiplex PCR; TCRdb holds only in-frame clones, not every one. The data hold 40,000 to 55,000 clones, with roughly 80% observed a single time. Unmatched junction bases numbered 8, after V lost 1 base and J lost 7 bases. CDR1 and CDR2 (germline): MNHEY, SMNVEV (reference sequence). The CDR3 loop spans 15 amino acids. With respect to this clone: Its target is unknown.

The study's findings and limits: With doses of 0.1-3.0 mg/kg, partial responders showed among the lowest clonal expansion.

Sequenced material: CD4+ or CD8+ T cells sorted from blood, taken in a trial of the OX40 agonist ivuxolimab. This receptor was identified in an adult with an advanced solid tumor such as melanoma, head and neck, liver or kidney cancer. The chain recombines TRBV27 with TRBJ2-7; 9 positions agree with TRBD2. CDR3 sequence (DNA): TGTGCCAGCAGTTTATGGGCTAGCGGGGCGTATGAGCAGTACTTC. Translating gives CASSLWASGAYEQYF.